Below, 30 T cell receptor beta chains from the same sample are listed, as sequenced in a study of T cell changes during pregnancy in multiple sclerosis. Clones were read by immunoSEQ multiplex PCR, and TCRdb kept only the in-frame ones, dropping some. The profile covers about 68,000 clones, with around 90% appearing a single time and roughly 2% taken by the ten largest. The source material was peripheral blood, sampled in the first trimester of pregnancy. These receptors came from a female donor with multiple sclerosis, enrolled in a pregnancy study.

This clone was recorded a few times. The chain recombines TRBV28 with TRBJ2-1; 7 nucleotides line up with TRBD1. Germline CDR1 and CDR2: MDHEN and SYDVKM. The CDR3 has 14 amino acids. The V segment lost 4 bases and the J segment 9 bases; nucleotides outside the gene matches: 9. CDR3: CASSSRQGGGEQFF. CDR3 nucleotides: TGTGCCAGCAGTTCTAGACAGGGTGGTGGTGAGCAGTTCTTC.

The CDR3, as DNA: TGTGCCAGTAGCCTTCGGGGTAGCGGGAGTACAGATACGCAGTATTTT. Its protein product is CASSLRGSGSTDTQYF. This chain uses TRBV19 with TRBJ2-3; 9 positions match TRBD2. The CDR3 covers 16 residues. Germline assignment: CDR1 LNHDA and CDR2 SQIVND (reference sequence). Losses at the gene ends were 6 bases for V and 3 bases for J; bases not matched to a gene: 10.

This rearrangement joins TRBV5-5 to TRBJ2-5; 10 positions agree with TRBD1. CDR1 and CDR2 (germline): SGHKS, YYEKEE (reference sequence). This CDR3 is 15 amino acids long. The V segment lost 3 bases and the J segment 4 bases; nucleotides outside the gene matches: 6. The CDR3 reads CASSWGQGRGETQYF. The CDR3 DNA reads TGTGCCAGCAGCTGGGGACAGGGGAGGGGAGAGACCCAGTACTTC. The full variable domain, with the rest looked up from reference TRBV5-5 and TRBJ2-5, is DAGVTQSPTHLIKTRGQQVTLRCSPISGHKSVSWYQQVLGQGPQFIFQYYEKEERGRGNFPDRFSARQFPNYSSELNVNALLLGDSALYLCASSWGQGRGETQYFGPGTRLLVL.

The chain joins TRBV30 to TRBJ2-7; the match to TRBD2 covers 7 bases. Trimming removed 0 bases from V and 1 base from J; junction bases left unmatched: 3. There are 14 residues in the CDR3. CDR1 and CDR2 (germline): GTSNPN, SVGIG (reference sequence). CDR3 in amino acids: CAWSVGGGSYEQYF. Written as DNA, the CDR3 is TGTGCCTGGAGTGTTGGCGGGGGTTCCTACGAGCAGTACTTC.

Only one count was recorded for this clone. This sequence joins TRBV5-1 and TRBJ2-7; D may be TRBD2 (5 bases). Germline-derived CDR1 and CDR2 are SGHRS and YFSETQ. Trimming pared 0 bases from V and 0 bases from J, leaving 10 bases between. This CDR3 has 15 amino acids. The CDR3 nucleotides are TGCGCCAGCAGCTTGGTTGCGGGTGTCTCCTACGAGCAGTACTTC. Its protein product is CASSLVAGVSYEQYF. Full variable domain (missing parts from reference TRBV5-1 and TRBJ2-7): KAGVTQTPRYLIKTRGQQVTLSCSPISGHRSVSWYQQTPGQGLQFLFEYFSETQRNKGNFPGRFSGRQFSNSRSEMNVSTLELGDSALYLCASSLVAGVSYEQYFGPGTRLTVT.

The CDR3 spells CASSSLKTGYGYTF. The CDR3 region has the DNA TGTGCCAGCAGTTCCCTCAAGACAGGTTATGGCTACACCTTC. J is TRBJ1-2 and V is TRBV27; the D gene is possibly TRBD1 (6 bases). Per the germline V gene, CDR1 is MNHEY and CDR2 is SMNVEV (reference sequence). CDR3 length: 14 residues. The V gene lost 4 bases and the J gene lost 5 bases, with 14 bases spanning the gap.

The V call is TRBV28, the J call TRBJ2-2; D is ambiguous. The V end lost 2 bases, the J end lost 2 bases, and 18 bases lay between the germline ends. The CDR3 covers 18 residues. Germline V CDR1 and CDR2: MDHEN, SYDVKM. CDR3 in DNA: TGTGCCAGCAGTTTAATTCGGCTCCAACGGGTCAACACCGGGGAGCTGTTTTTT. It is translated as CASSLIRLQRVNTGELFF.

This clone has only one observation. The rearrangement uses TRBV7-9 and TRBJ2-7; 9 positions agree with TRBD1. CDR3 length: 15 amino acids. Losses at the gene ends were 1 base for V and 6 bases for J; bases not matched to a gene: 7. Germline loops: CDR1 SEHNR, CDR2 FQNEAQ (reference sequence). The CDR3 sequence is CASSLGGTGRAEQYF. In DNA, the CDR3 is TGTGCCAGCAGCTTAGGGGGGACAGGGCGCGCCGAGCAGTACTTC.

In its sample, this clone was seen once. The chain carries TRBV28 and TRBJ2-3; D is uncertain. The germline gives CDR1 MDHEN, CDR2 SYDVKM. The CDR3 covers 15 residues. Trimming pared 2 bases from V and 3 bases from J, leaving 12 bases between. The chain's CDR3 is CASSLVASDTDTQYF. The CDR3 nucleotides are TGTGCCAGCAGTTTAGTGGCTTCTGATACAGATACGCAGTATTTT.

This clone has more than one count but fewer than ten. The chain links TRBV30 to TRBJ1-1, with a tentative D call TRBD1 (6 bases). The CDR3 runs to 12 residues. Germline loops: CDR1 GTSNPN, CDR2 SVGIG (reference sequence). The V end was cut by 0 bases, the J end by 7 bases, with 9 bases between. The CDR3 is CAWSVGGLEAFF. In DNA, the CDR3 is TGTGCCTGGAGTGTAGGGGGTCTTGAAGCTTTCTTT.

This sequence joins TRBV7-2 and TRBJ1-1; a weak D match, TRBD1 (6 bases). The V gene's germline CDR1 is SGHTA and CDR2 FQGNSA. The CDR3 has 13 amino acids. V lost 6 bases to trimming and J lost 0 bases, with 8 bases between them. The CDR3 reads CASRGHLNTEAFF. DNA of the CDR3: TGTGCCAGCAGGGGACACCTGAACACTGAAGCTTTCTTT.

CDR3 bases: TGTGCCAGCAGCAAAGGGACTAGCGGGGCCACAGATACGCAGTATTTT. It yields the protein CASSKGTSGATDTQYF. The chain joins TRBV21-1 to TRBJ2-3; whether TRBD2, the table's D call, matches the DNA was not checked. TRBV21-1 is a pseudogene locus. CDR3 length: 16 residues.

This clone has only a few counts. The CDR3 is CASSQELRPLYGYTF. The CDR3, as DNA: TGTGCCAGCAGCCAAGAACTCCGTCCCCTCTATGGCTACACCTTC. The chain has TRBV14 and TRBJ1-2; D is undetermined. Per the germline V gene, CDR1 is SGHDN and CDR2 is FVKESK. The CDR3 covers 15 residues. With 0 bases removed from V and 4 bases from J, the gap between germline ends came to 12 bases.

The chain links TRBV5-6 to TRBJ1-4, with D perhaps matching TRBD1 (5 bases). The CDR3 extends over 16 amino acids. Trimming took 1 base from V and 0 from J, leaving 10 bases between them. Looked up from germline, CDR1 is SGHDT and CDR2 is YYEEEE. For the CDR3, the DNA is TGTGCCAGCAGCTTGTCGGCGGGGGCAACTAATGAAAAACTGTTTTTT. It is translated as CASSLSAGATNEKLFF.

V and J are TRBV2 and TRBJ2-3, with TRBD2 matching over 8 bases. The CDR3 has 14 residues. Germline loops: CDR1 SNHLY, CDR2 FYNNEI. V lost 7 bases and J lost 2; bases outside the gene matches: 5. The CDR3 nucleotides are TGTGCCAGCATTCCGGGGGGGTTCACAGATACGCAGTATTTT. This sequence encodes CASIPGGFTDTQYF.

The chain has TRBV7-6 and TRBJ2-7; 7 bases map to TRBD1. From germline, CDR1 is SGHVS and CDR2 FNYEAQ. V dropped 0 bases and J dropped 6; count of bases not matched to a gene: 8. This CDR3 has 15 residues. In DNA form, the CDR3 reads TGTGCCAGCAGCTTAGCATTTGAGGGGGCGGGCGAGCAGTACTTC. As protein: CASSLAFEGAGEQYF.

This clone came up a few times. This chain links TRBV9 with TRBJ2-7; D perhaps matches TRBD1 (5 bases). The CDR3 consists of 13 residues. V shed 0 bases and J shed 2 bases, with 6 bases lying between them. From germline, CDR1 is SGDLS and CDR2 YYNGEE. CDR3 coding DNA: TGTGCCAGCAGCGTAGGACAGACCTACGAGCAGTACTTC. Amino acids: CASSVGQTYEQYF.

The chain carries TRBV5-6 and TRBJ2-1; unclear D gene. CDR3 size: 13 residues. Trimming removed 6 bases from V and 0 bases from J, with 7 bases in between. Germline values: CDR1 SGHDT, CDR2 YYEEEE. CDR3 region: CASTSFSYNEQFF. The CDR3 DNA follows: TGTGCCAGCACCTCTTTCTCCTACAATGAGCAGTTCTTC. Full variable domain (outside the CDR3, taken from reference TRBV5-6 and TRBJ2-1): DAGVTQSPTHLIKTRGQQVTLRCSPKSGHDTVSWYQQALGQGPQFIFQYYEEEERQRGNFPDRFSGHQFPNYSSELNVNALLLGDSALYLCASTSFSYNEQFFGPGTRLTVL.

The chain carries TRBV6-5 and TRBJ2-7, with D possibly being TRBD1 (6 bases). V shed 6 bases and J shed 9 bases, with 21 bases lying between them. Looked up from germline, CDR1 is MNHEY and CDR2 is SVGAGI. The CDR3 has 14 amino acids. DNA of the CDR3: TGTGCCAGCAGCCAATCCCGGGACACCCGAGGGCAGTACTTC. The encoded protein is CASSQSRDTRGQYF.

This chain joins TRBV5-5 and TRBJ2-1; tentatively, D is TRBD1 (8 bases). The CDR3 extends over 15 amino acids. V lost 3 bases and J lost 6, with 16 bases in between. Germline CDR1 and CDR2: SGHKS and YYEKEE (reference sequence). The CDR3 spells CASSWGGTGGNEQFF. In DNA, the CDR3 is TGTGCCAGCAGCTGGGGGGGAACAGGGGGCAATGAGCAGTTCTTC.

This rearrangement joins TRBV2 to TRBJ2-7; TRBD2 is a possible D gene (6 bases). CDR3 length: 17 residues. Trimming pared 3 bases from V and 5 bases from J, leaving 23 bases between. CDR1 is SNHLY and CDR2 is FYNNEI in the germline V gene. The CDR3 reads CASSDGRIAGSINEQYF. CDR3 bases: TGTGCCAGCAGTGACGGGAGAATTGCAGGGAGTATCAACGAGCAGTACTTC. The complete variable domain, with remaining parts taken from reference TRBV2 and TRBJ2-7, reads EPEVTQTPSHQVTQMGQEVILRCVPISNHLYFYWYRQILGQKVEFLVSFYNNEISEKSEIFDDQFSVERPDGSNFTLKIRSTKLEDSAMYFCASSDGRIAGSINEQYFGPGTRLTVT.

The CDR3 coding sequence is TGTGCCTGGTCTAGTATCTACGAGCAGTACTTC. Its protein product is CAWSSIYEQYF. The rearrangement links TRBV30 to TRBJ2-7; the D is unclear. The CDR3 consists of 11 residues. The germline V gene has CDR1 GTSNPN and CDR2 SVGIG (reference sequence). The V end was cut by 5 bases, the J end by 3 bases, with 8 bases between.

V is TRBV9 and J is TRBJ1-3, with D possibly TRBD1 on 5 matching bases. The CDR3 has 16 amino acids. Germline V gives CDR1 SGDLS, CDR2 YYNGEE. The V end was cut by 0 bases, the J end by 1 base, with 11 bases between. CDR3 sequence: CASSVADSVSGNTIYF. CDR3 nucleotides: TGTGCCAGCAGCGTAGCCGACAGTGTGTCTGGAAACACCATATATTTT.

The chain uses TRBV18 and TRBJ2-5; D remains ambiguous. V was clipped by 0 bases and J by 5 bases, with 4 bases between them. CDR1 and CDR2 (germline): KGHSH, LQKENI. The CDR3 contains 12 residues. CDR3 DNA sequence: TGTGCCAGCTCACCACCGGCTGAGACCCAGTACTTC. This codes for CASSPPAETQYF.

This chain joins TRBV30 and TRBJ2-1; 9 nucleotides align to TRBD1. After removal of 2 bases from V and 7 bases from J, the junction contained 6 bases not matched to a gene. The CDR3 is made up of 14 amino acids. The germline V gene has CDR1 GTSNPN and CDR2 SVGIG (reference sequence). This chain's CDR3 is CAWSTGQGPNEQFF. DNA of the CDR3: TGTGCCTGGAGTACGGGACAGGGACCTAATGAGCAGTTCTTC.

The chain employs TRBV30 and TRBJ1-3; no reliable D call. This CDR3 comprises 11 residues. Germline V gene sequence: CDR1 GTSNPN, CDR2 SVGIG (reference sequence). Trimming left V 3 bases short and J 8 bases short, with 8 bases between. CDR3 nucleotide sequence: TGTGCCTGGAGCAACGGAGACACCATATATTTT. Amino acids: CAWSNGDTIYF.

J is TRBJ2-2 and V is TRBV28, with 8 bases lining up with TRBD2. V lost 3 bases, J lost 6 bases, and 0 bases stayed unmatched. CDR1 and CDR2 from the germline V gene are MDHEN and SYDVKM. This CDR3 is 13 amino acids long. CDR3 in DNA: TGTGCCAGCAGTTTGGGACTAGCCGGGGAGCTGTTTTTT. This gives the protein CASSLGLAGELFF. Complete variable domain (other parts from reference TRBV28 and TRBJ2-2): DVKVTQSSRYLVKRTGEKVFLECVQDMDHENMFWYRQDPGLGLRLIYFSYDVKMKEKGDIPEGYSVSREKKERFSLILESASTNQTSMYLCASSLGLAGELFFGEGSRLTVL.

The chain links TRBV6-5 to TRBJ2-5; 10 nucleotides align to TRBD1. Germline V gives CDR1 MNHEY, CDR2 SVGAGI. The V segment lost 6 bases and the J segment 4 bases; nucleotides outside the gene matches: 5. The CDR3 loop spans 14 amino acids. In DNA form, the CDR3 reads TGTGCCAGCAGACACGACAGGGGGCGAGAGACCCAGTACTTC. Residues: CASRHDRGRETQYF.

The rearrangement links TRBV5-1 to TRBJ2-7; 7 nucleotides match TRBD1. CDR3 length: 17 residues. V gave up 0 bases and J gave up 3 bases; unmatched junction bases: 12. Germline CDR1 and CDR2: SGHRS and YFSETQ. CDR3 coding DNA: TGCGCCAGCAGCTTGGCCACATTACAGGGGAGAGACTACGAGCAGTACTTC. This encodes CASSLATLQGRDYEQYF.

The chain links TRBV7-6 to TRBJ1-5; no definite D call. Trimming left V 2 bases short and J 4 bases short, with 6 bases between. Germline V CDR1 and CDR2: SGHVS, FNYEAQ. The CDR3 is made up of 13 amino acids. In nucleotides, the CDR3 is TGTGCCAGCAGCTTACGACAAAATCAGCCCCAGCATTTT. This sequence encodes CASSLRQNQPQHF.